The TCR beta chain under discussion was sequenced for a study of patients and donors after allogeneic stem cell transplantation. CDR1 is LGHDT and CDR2 is YNNKEL in the germline V gene (reference sequence). V dropped 4 bases and J dropped 3 bases, with 13 bases sitting between them. This CDR3 is 14 amino acids long. TCRdb reanalysed the RT-PCR reads using MiXCR and keeps one entry per CDR3 protein. The table records hundreds of thousands of distinct CDR3 sequences, approximately 16% of them present only once. This clonotype was found many times. The receptor comes from a human donor who was either an allogeneic HSCT recipient or a stem cell or donor lymphocyte infusion donor (not recorded which). It is not recorded whose cells these are; they may come from a transplant donor. The sample was blood, either unsorted or a sorted T cell fraction (not recorded which). The chain is built from TRBV3-1 and TRBJ2-7, with D maybe TRBD1 (6 bases). The CDR3 sequence: CASSPGHGDYEQYF. The CDR3 DNA reads TGTGCCAGCAGCCCGGGACATGGGGACTACGAGCAGTACTTC.